Listed below are T cell receptor beta chains from one sample, sequenced in a study of blood T cell repertoires in COVID-19. The method was immunoSEQ multiplex PCR; TCRdb's version includes in-frame clones alone and lacks a portion of them. The top ten hold 4.9% of the sample, which has roughly 250,000 clones, approximately 80% seen once. The sequenced material came from peripheral blood. The receptor source for this set is a woman older than 75 with active or convalescent COVID-19. Both conserved end residues are part of each CDR3. Fields, in order: CDR3 protein, V gene, J gene.

CDR3: CASALGAGQPQHF
V: TRBV19
J: TRBJ1-5

CDR3: CASSLGGEPQPQHF
V: TRBV5-5
J: TRBJ1-5

CDR3: CASSQGQRNTEAFF
V: TRBV28
J: TRBJ1-1

CDR3: CASSQDSRTGGREKLFF
V: TRBV4-1
J: TRBJ1-4

CDR3: CASSYGGRVETQYF
V: TRBV6-5
J: TRBJ2-5

CDR3: CASSAFQGPTRETQYF
V: TRBV10-1
J: TRBJ2-5

CDR3: CASSQQLPPYEQYF
V: TRBV3-1/TRBV3-2
J: TRBJ2-7

CDR3: CAWRLMRATEAFF
V: TRBV30
J: TRBJ1-1

CDR3: CASSTQLNRAGHF
V: TRBV2
J: TRBJ2-7

CDR3: CASSDSWFSYTF
V: TRBV9
J: TRBJ1-2

CDR3: CASSQVLNRGQPYSNQPQHF
V: TRBV4-1
J: TRBJ1-5

CDR3: CASSLNEKLFF
V: TRBV7-9
J: TRBJ1-4

CDR3: CASSPQGAWDGYTF
V: TRBV5-1
J: TRBJ1-2

CDR3: CASSSLAPSSYNEQFF
V: TRBV10-2
J: TRBJ2-1

CDR3: CASSSEEGRAETQYF
V: TRBV5-1
J: TRBJ2-5

CDR3: CATSDSAGPIVDTDTQYF
V: TRBV24-1
J: TRBJ2-3